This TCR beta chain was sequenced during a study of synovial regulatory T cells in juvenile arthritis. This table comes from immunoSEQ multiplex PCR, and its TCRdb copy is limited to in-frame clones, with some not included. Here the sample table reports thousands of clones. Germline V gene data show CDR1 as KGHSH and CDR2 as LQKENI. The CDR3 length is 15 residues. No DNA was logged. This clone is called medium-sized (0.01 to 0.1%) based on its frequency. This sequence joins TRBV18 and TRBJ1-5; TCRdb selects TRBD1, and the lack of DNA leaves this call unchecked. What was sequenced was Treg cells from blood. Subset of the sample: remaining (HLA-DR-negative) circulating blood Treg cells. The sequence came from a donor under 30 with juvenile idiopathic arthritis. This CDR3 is CASSPGQGANQPQHF.